This is a list of T cell receptor beta chains from one sample in a study of T cells after posttransplantation cyclophosphamide. Sequencing used immunoSEQ multiplex PCR; TCRdb keeps in-frame clones, though not all of them. Of about 52,000 clones in the sample, approximately 94% were seen once. The material sequenced was PBMCs. The receptors stem from a young woman in good health and a related stem cell transplant donor. Each CDR3 is given without its conserved first and last residue. The D gene is left open where the match is weak. Size values are once, few and many counts, or a class for expanded clones, and some rows have none.

D gene,V gene,clone size,J gene,CDR3 protein
TRBD1,TRBV11-1,-,TRBJ2-7,ASSSDGTGGGEQY
-,TRBV21-1,few,TRBJ1-5,ATDRVGQPQH
TRBD1,TRBV19,-,TRBJ1-1,ASSVDRGGTEAF
-,TRBV29-1,-,TRBJ2-5,SVRYTGWETQY
-,TRBV2,-,TRBJ2-4,ASSEALPTELAKNIQY
-,TRBV25-1,-,TRBJ2-4,ASSDTGPRAKNIQY
-,TRBV5-4,-,TRBJ2-3,ASSLVWGGGADTQY
TRBD1,TRBV5-1,-,TRBJ2-1,ASSYPGQGHNEQF
TRBD1,TRBV7-2,-,TRBJ1-6,ASSPGGTGGLSPLH
TRBD1,TRBV19,-,TRBJ1-1,ASSRDRGRIGAEAF
-,TRBV4-1,-,TRBJ2-3,ASSQGSRTADTQY
-,TRBV2,-,TRBJ2-5,ASSASEGRETQY
-,TRBV6-5,-,TRBJ1-2,ASSSAQGGLSGYT
TRBD1,TRBV6-6,-,TRBJ2-1,ASSSGTGGYNEQF
TRBD2,TRBV7-3,-,TRBJ2-3,ASSPHSGASTDTQY
TRBD2,TRBV28,-,TRBJ2-7,ASSRSGGAYEQY
TRBD2,TRBV6-6,-,TRBJ2-3,ASSSTSGGNTQY
-,TRBV19,once,TRBJ1-2,ASSIVRGASVPYYGYT
TRBD2,TRBV2,-,TRBJ2-2,ASSEPAGGAGELF
-,TRBV5-1,-,TRBJ1-1,ASSLESGSTEAF
-,TRBV29-1,-,TRBJ1-2,SVTDRENYGYT
-,TRBV5-6,-,TRBJ1-2,ASSPLQPEGAYGYT
-,TRBV7-8,-,TRBJ1-5,ASSSRDIPNQPQH
-,TRBV19,once,TRBJ2-5,ASSIVPTEKETQY
TRBD1,TRBV4-1,once,TRBJ2-4,ASSQERQGFTKNIQY
TRBD2,TRBV13,-,TRBJ2-1,ASSHGGGYNEQF
-,TRBV21-1,once,TRBJ2-3,ASSKGGHRTDTQY
-,TRBV11-3,few,TRBJ2-2,ASSPQGSGELF
TRBD1,TRBV6-1,-,TRBJ2-1,ASSGGQGWYNEQF
TRBD2,TRBV10-2,-,TRBJ2-3,ASALAGESDTQY
TRBD2,TRBV5-1,-,TRBJ2-5,ASSLVRGGARETQY
-,TRBV7-3,-,TRBJ2-3,ASSQGSRGTSTDTQY
-,TRBV19,once,TRBJ1-1,ASSSLGRGTRTEAF
TRBD1,TRBV15,-,TRBJ1-3,ATRDRGSGNTIY
-,TRBV18,once,TRBJ1-1,ASSPGQSTEAF
TRBD1,TRBV19,-,TRBJ2-7,ASSIRDSTYEQY
-,TRBV19,-,TRBJ1-1,ASSTFASQAVIEAF
TRBD1,TRBV6-1,-,TRBJ1-1,ASRRTGEGEAF
-,TRBV7-6,-,TRBJ1-1,ASSLASNYRAF
-,TRBV6-1,-,TRBJ1-1,ASSEGEAGSTEAF
-,TRBV5-4,-,TRBJ2-1,ASSLGLTSDEQF
-,TRBV6-1,once,TRBJ1-2,ASSPDRDYGYT
-,TRBV6-5,-,TRBJ1-2,ASSSTQGYT
TRBD1,TRBV27,few,TRBJ2-7,ASSLRAGGTEQY
-,TRBV7-9,-,TRBJ1-1,ASSPGSTEAF
-,TRBV10-1,-,TRBJ2-7,ASSESTLAYEQY
-,TRBV19,-,TRBJ1-1,ASSISIVSRTEAF
-,TRBV4-3,-,TRBJ2-5,ASSQDWAGPINQETQY
-,TRBV9,-,TRBJ1-3,ASSAGLLSGNTIY
TRBD2,TRBV5-6,-,TRBJ2-3,ASTLGGGPPDTQY
TRBD1,TRBV5-1,-,TRBJ1-2,ASSLDRDYGYT
TRBD1,TRBV7-9,-,TRBJ1-2,ASSLVNRGGNGYT
-,TRBV25-1,-,TRBJ2-2,ASSEWSRATGELF
TRBD1,TRBV11-1,-,TRBJ2-1,ASSLNWPGQGIYEQF
-,TRBV10-2,-,TRBJ1-2,ANPSVPADYGYT
TRBD2,TRBV25-1,-,TRBJ2-5,ASSEYLAGGGETQY
-,TRBV7-6,-,TRBJ1-6,ASSLVGTGWDSPLH
TRBD1,TRBV9,-,TRBJ2-7,ASSVDGGTGYEQY
TRBD2,TRBV11-2,-,TRBJ2-5,ASSQISGPGRETQY
TRBD2,TRBV10-3,-,TRBJ2-3,AISGGGTSGPGRGTDTQY